The 12 T cell receptor beta chains listed next were all sequenced from one sample in a study of control samples from healthy donors and cancer patients. This table comes from immunoSEQ multiplex PCR, and its TCRdb copy is limited to in-frame clones, with some not included. In total, the table holds about 210,000 clones. The sample taken for sequencing was blood. The receptors here all came from a woman aged 30 to 39 in good health.

The chain recombines TRBV9 with TRBJ2-2; D gene unclear. The CDR3 contains 13 residues. Per germline, CDR1 SGDLS and CDR2 YYNGEE. With 0 bases removed from V and 6 bases from J, the gap between germline ends came to 6 bases. CDR3 sequence: CASSVAESGELFF. The CDR3 DNA sequence: TGTGCCAGCAGCGTAGCAGAGTCCGGGGAGCTGTTTTTT.

The chain has TRBV7-9 and TRBJ2-7; no firm D call. Germline values: CDR1 SEHNR, CDR2 FQNEAQ (reference sequence). This CDR3 contains 15 residues. V gave up 3 bases and J gave up 5 bases, with 17 bases separating them. CDR3 sequence: CASSFTGSPGDEQYF. The CDR3 region has the DNA TGTGCCAGCAGCTTTACTGGGTCCCCAGGAGACGAGCAGTACTTC.

This sequence joins TRBV13 and TRBJ2-6; the match to TRBD1 covers 9 bases. CDR3 length: 16 amino acids. V shed 6 bases and J 2 bases; nucleotides not matched to a gene: 5. Germline CDR1 is PRHDT and CDR2 is FYEKMQ (reference sequence). The CDR3 sequence is CASSRDRETGANVLTF. Written as DNA, the CDR3 is TGTGCCAGCAGTCGGGACAGGGAAACTGGGGCCAACGTCCTGACTTTC.

The chain combines TRBV2 with TRBJ1-1; D is uncertain. V was pared by 6 bases and J by 0 bases, with 17 bases between. The CDR3 spans 16 residues. The V gene's germline CDR1 is SNHLY and CDR2 FYNNEI. CDR3 in DNA: TGTGCCAGCAGGACCTCGGGGTCTCCGTTGAACACTGAAGCTTTCTTT. The encoded protein is CASRTSGSPLNTEAFF.

With respect to this clone: The sample contains more than one DNA sequence encoding this CDR3. The rearrangement links TRBV7-2 to TRBJ1-5; D unclear. From germline, CDR1 is SGHTA and CDR2 FQGNSA. Trimming took off 1 base at V and 1 base at J, with 8 bases between the two ends. The CDR3 is 15 amino acids. The CDR3 reads CASSLVEGSNQPQHF. As DNA, the CDR3 is TGTGCCAGCAGCTTAGTTGAGGGCAGCAATCAGCCCCAGCATTTT. Full variable domain (outside the CDR3, taken from reference TRBV7-2 and TRBJ1-5): GAGVSQSPSNKVTEKGKDVELRCDPISGHTALYWYRQSLGQGLEFLIYFQGNSAPDKSGLPSDRFSAERTGGSVSTLTIQRTQQEDSAVYLCASSLVEGSNQPQHFGDGTRLSIL.

V is TRBV4-1 and J is TRBJ1-4, with TRBD1 matching over 10 bases. CDR3 length: 20 residues. V was clipped by 0 bases and J by 0 bases; unmatched bases: 10. The germline CDR1 and CDR2 sequences are MGHRA and YSYEKL. This CDR3 reads CASSQESGTGVYATNEKLFF. The CDR3 DNA reads as TGCGCCAGCAGCCAAGAATCCGGGACAGGGGTTTATGCAACTAATGAAAAACTGTTTTTT.

The chain carries TRBV19 and TRBJ1-5, with D possibly being TRBD1 (6 bases). Per germline, CDR1 LNHDA and CDR2 SQIVND (reference sequence). The CDR3 contains 15 residues. The V and J ends lost 4 bases and 1 base respectively, with 11 bases between them. The CDR3 DNA sequence: TGTGCCAGTAGTACAGGGGCCCCAAGCAATCAGCCCCAGCATTTT. Translated: CASSTGAPSNQPQHF.

V usage is TRBV4-2 and J usage is TRBJ2-1; tentative D call: TRBD1 (6 bases). The V end lost 2 bases, the J end lost 7 bases, and 18 bases lay between the germline ends. The germline gives CDR1 LGHNA, CDR2 YNFKEQ. This CDR3 spans 16 amino acids. The CDR3 nucleotides read TGTGCCAGCAGCCAAACCGACAGGCTGGTCGGGAATGAGCAGTTCTTC. This sequence encodes CASSQTDRLVGNEQFF.

This chain uses TRBV28 with TRBJ1-1; 11 positions agree with TRBD1. The length of the CDR3 is 13 residues. Germline CDR1 MDHEN, CDR2 SYDVKM. Germline trimming cut 10 bases from V and 11 bases from J; bases unmatched to any gene: 12. CDR3 sequence: CATIKGQGGRAFF. Here the CDR3 DNA reads TGTGCCACCATAAAGGGACAGGGGGGTAGGGCTTTCTTT.

The chain links TRBV30 to TRBJ1-2; unclear D gene. Trimming took 2 bases from V and 3 from J, leaving 10 bases between them. This CDR3 has 13 amino acids. The germline V gene encodes CDR1 GTSNPN and CDR2 SVGIG (reference sequence). The CDR3 sequence: CAWSPHGDYGYTF. The CDR3 DNA reads as TGTGCCTGGAGTCCCCACGGGGACTATGGCTACACCTTC.

The V call is TRBV15, the J call TRBJ1-2; tentatively, D is TRBD1 (6 bases). This CDR3 has 15 residues. Looked up from germline, CDR1 is LNHNV and CDR2 is YYDKDF (reference sequence). The V end lost 0 bases, the J end lost 4 bases, and 12 bases lay between the germline ends. CDR3 sequence (DNA): TGTGCCACCAGCAGAGATTCTACAGGGAGCTATGGCTACACCTTC. Translating gives CATSRDSTGSYGYTF.

The chain is built from TRBV6-5 and TRBJ2-7, with 9 positions matching TRBD2. This CDR3 spans 15 amino acids. Germline trimming cut 6 bases from V and 4 bases from J; bases unmatched to any gene: 10. CDR1 is MNHEY and CDR2 is SVGAGI in the germline V gene. CDR3 in DNA: TGTGCCAGCAGACTTGCTAGCGGGGAAGGGTACGAGCAGTACTTC. Translated, it gives CASRLASGEGYEQYF.